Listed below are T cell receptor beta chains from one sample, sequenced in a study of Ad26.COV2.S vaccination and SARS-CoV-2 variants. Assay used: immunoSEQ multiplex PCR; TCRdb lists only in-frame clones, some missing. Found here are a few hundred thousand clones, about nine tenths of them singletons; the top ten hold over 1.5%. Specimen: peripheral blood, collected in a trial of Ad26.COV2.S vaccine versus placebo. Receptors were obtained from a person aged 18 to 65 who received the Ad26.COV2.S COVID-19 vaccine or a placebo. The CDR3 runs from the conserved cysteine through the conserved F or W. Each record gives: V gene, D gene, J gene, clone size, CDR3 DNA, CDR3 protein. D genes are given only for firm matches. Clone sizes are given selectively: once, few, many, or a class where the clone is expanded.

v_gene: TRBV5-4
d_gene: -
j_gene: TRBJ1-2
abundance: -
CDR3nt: TGTGCCAGCAGCTTGGTTGGTCAGAACTATGGCTACACCTTC
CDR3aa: CASSLVGQNYGYTF

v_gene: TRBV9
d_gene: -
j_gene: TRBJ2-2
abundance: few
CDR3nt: TGTGCCAGCAGCGCAACCACGGGACTTAACACCGGGGAGCTGTTTTTT
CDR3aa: CASSATTGLNTGELFF

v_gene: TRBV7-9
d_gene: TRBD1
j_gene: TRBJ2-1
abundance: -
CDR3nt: TGTGCCAGCAGCTCCGGGGTCAGGGGGAATGAGCAGTTCTTC
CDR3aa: CASSSGVRGNEQFF

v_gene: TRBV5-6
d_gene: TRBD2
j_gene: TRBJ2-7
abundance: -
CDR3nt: TGTGCCAGCGGCGGTGGGAGGGCTTACGAGCAGTACTTC
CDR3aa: CASGGGRAYEQYF

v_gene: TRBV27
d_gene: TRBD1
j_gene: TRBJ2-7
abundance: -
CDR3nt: TGTGCCAGCAGTTTCAACAGGGGCTACGAGCAGTACTTC
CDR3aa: CASSFNRGYEQYF

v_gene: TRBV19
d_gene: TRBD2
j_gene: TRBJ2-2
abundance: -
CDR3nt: TGTGCCAGTAGTATAGGTTTAGCGGGTTTATGGATTACGAACACCGGGGAGCTGTTTTTT
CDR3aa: CASSIGLAGLWITNTGELFF

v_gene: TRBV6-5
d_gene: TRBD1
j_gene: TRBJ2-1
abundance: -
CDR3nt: TGTGCCAACGGTCGGGACAGGGTAATCAATGAGCAGTTCTTC
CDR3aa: CANGRDRVINEQFF

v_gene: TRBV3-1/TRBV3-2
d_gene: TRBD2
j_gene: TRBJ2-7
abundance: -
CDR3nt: TGTGCCAGCAGCTTCCGGGTGGCGGGGGACGAGCAGTACTTC
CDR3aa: CASSFRVAGDEQYF

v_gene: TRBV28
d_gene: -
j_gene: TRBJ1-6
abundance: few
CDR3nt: TGTGCCAGCAGTCCTCAACGGGGGGCTCCGAATTCACCCCTCCACTTT
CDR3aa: CASSPQRGAPNSPLHF

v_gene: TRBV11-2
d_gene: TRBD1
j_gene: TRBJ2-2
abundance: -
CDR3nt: TGTGCCAGCACCTTAAAGATAACAGGGGCAAGGATCACCAGGGAGCTGTTTTTT
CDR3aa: CASTLKITGARITRELFF

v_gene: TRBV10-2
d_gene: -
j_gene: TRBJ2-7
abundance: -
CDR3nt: TGCGCCAGCAGTCGTAGCGGCGTAGCTTTATCCTACGAGCAGTACTTC
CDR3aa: CASSRSGVALSYEQYF

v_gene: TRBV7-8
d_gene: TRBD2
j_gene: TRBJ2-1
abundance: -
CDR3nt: TGTGCCAGCAGCCCTCCCGGGACTAGCCTGAATGAGCAGTTCTTC
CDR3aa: CASSPPGTSLNEQFF

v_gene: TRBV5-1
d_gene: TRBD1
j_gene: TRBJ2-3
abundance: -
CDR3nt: TGCGCCAGCAGCTTGGTACCGGGACAGGGTAGCGCGAATACGCAGTATTTT
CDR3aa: CASSLVPGQGSANTQYF

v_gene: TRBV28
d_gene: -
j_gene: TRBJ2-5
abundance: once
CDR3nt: TGTGCCAGCAGTCCTTCCGTCCGGAGGGGGTGGGAGACCCAGTACTTC
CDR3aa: CASSPSVRRGWETQYF

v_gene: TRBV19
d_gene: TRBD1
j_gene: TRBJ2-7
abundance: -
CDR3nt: TGTGCCAGTAGTAGGACAGGGACGTCCTACGAGCAGTACTTC
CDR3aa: CASSRTGTSYEQYF

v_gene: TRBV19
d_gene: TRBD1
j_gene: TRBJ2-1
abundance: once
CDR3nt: TGTGCCAGTAGTATTGGACAGGGCTACAATGAGCAGTTCTTC
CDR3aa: CASSIGQGYNEQFF

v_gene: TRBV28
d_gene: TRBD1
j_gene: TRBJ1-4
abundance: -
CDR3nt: TGTGCCAGCAGTTCAGGACAGGTGAATGAAAAACTGTTTTTT
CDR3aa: CASSSGQVNEKLFF

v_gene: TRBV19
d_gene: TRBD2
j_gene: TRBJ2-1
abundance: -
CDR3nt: TGTGCCAGTAGTATGGGACTAGCGGGGGAAAGCCTCAATGAGCAGTTCTTC
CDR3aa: CASSMGLAGESLNEQFF

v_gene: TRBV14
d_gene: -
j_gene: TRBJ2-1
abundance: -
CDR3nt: TGTGCCAGCAGCCACCGGGACGGTTACAATGAGCAGTTCTTC
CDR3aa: CASSHRDGYNEQFF

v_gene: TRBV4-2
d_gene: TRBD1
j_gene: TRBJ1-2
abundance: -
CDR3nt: TGTGCCAGCAGCCAAAGCACTACCGGGACAGCGGGGGGCTACACCTTC
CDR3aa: CASSQSTTGTAGGYTF

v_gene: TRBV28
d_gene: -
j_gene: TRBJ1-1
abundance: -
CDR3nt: TGTGCCAGCAGTTTATGGGTTGGGGGCACTGAAGCTTTCTTT
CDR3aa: CASSLWVGGTEAFF

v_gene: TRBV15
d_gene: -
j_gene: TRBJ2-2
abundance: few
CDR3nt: TGTGCCACCAGGAAGGTTGGGGAGTTGATCGGGGAGCTGTTTTTT
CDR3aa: CATRKVGELIGELFF

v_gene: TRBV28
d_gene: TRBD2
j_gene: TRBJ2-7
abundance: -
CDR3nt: TGTGCCAGCATTCCCATTGGCGGGAGTTGGGAGCAGTACTTC
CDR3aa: CASIPIGGSWEQYF

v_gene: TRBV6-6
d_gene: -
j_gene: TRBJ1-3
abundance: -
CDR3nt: TGTGCCAGCTTGGCCACCATACGGACTGGAAACACCATATATTTT
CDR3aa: CASLATIRTGNTIYF

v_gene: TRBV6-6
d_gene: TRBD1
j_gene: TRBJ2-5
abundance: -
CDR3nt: TGTGCCAGCAGTTTAGGACAGGTTCGAGTAGAGACCCAGTACTTC
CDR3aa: CASSLGQVRVETQYF

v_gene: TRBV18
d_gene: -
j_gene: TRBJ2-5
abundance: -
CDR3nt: TGTGCCAGCTCACCACCTATGACTCAAGAGACCCAGTACTTC
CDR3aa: CASSPPMTQETQYF

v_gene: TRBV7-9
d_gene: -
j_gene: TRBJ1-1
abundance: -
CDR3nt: TGTGCCAGCAGCTACCGGGGAAGAGGGGACACTGAAGCTTTCTTT
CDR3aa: CASSYRGRGDTEAFF

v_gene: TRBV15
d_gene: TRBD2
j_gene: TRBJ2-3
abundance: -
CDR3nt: TGTGCCACCAGCACATGGACTAGCACCGATACGCAGTATTTT
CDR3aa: CATSTWTSTDTQYF

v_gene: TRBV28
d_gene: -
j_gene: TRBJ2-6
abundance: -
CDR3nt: TGTGCCAGCAGTTTGCGTGGGGCTGGGGCCAACGTCCTGACTTTC
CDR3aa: CASSLRGAGANVLTF

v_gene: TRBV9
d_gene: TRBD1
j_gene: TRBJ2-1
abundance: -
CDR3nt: TGTGCCAGCGGCTTGGAGGGACAGGGGTGGAATGAGCAGTTCTTC
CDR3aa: CASGLEGQGWNEQFF

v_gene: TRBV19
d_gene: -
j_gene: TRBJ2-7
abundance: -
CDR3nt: TGTGCCAGTAGCCACAGCACAGGGCCTCAGTACTTC
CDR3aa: CASSHSTGPQYF

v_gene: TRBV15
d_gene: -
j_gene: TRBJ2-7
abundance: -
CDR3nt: TGTGCCACCAGCAGAGATAACAGTGCGAGGGAGCAGTACTTC
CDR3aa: CATSRDNSAREQYF

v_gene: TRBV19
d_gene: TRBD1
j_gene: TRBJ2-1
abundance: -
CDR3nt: TGTGCCAGTAGTGAGACAGGGTACGGTGAGCAGTTCTTC
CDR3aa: CASSETGYGEQFF

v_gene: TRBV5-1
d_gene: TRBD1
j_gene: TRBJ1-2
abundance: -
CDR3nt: TGCGCCAGCAGCCCGGACAGGGTAGATGGCTACACCTTC
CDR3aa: CASSPDRVDGYTF

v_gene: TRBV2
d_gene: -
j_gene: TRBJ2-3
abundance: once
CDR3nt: TGTGCCAGCAGTGAATGGGCTGCAGTCACAGATACGCAGTATTTT
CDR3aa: CASSEWAAVTDTQYF

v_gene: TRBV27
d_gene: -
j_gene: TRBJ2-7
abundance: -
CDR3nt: TGTGCCAGCAGTTTAACGGTCCGCGGGGAGCAGTACTTC
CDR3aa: CASSLTVRGEQYF

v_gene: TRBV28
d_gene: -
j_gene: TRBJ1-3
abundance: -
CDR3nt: TGTGCCAGCAGTAACTCGGATGGAAACACCATATATTTT
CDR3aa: CASSNSDGNTIYF

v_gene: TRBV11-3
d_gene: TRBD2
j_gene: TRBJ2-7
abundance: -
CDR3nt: TGTGCCAGCAGCTCACCCTGGGATGCGGGAGGGTTGGAGCAGTACTTC
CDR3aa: CASSSPWDAGGLEQYF

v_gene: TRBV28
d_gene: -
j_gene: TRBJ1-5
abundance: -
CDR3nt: TGTGCCAGCAGTTCTCCCCCAGGGGATCAGCCCCAGCATTTT
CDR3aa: CASSSPPGDQPQHF

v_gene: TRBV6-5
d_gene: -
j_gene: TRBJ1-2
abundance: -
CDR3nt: TGTGCCAGCAGCCTGGAGGGTTCAGGCTATGGCTACACCTTC
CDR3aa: CASSLEGSGYGYTF

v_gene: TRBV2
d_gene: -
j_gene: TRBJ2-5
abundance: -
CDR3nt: TGTGCCAGCAGTCCGCTTCTCCAAGAGACCCAGTACTTC
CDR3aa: CASSPLLQETQYF

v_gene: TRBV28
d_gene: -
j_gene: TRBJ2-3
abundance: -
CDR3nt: TGTGCCAGCAGTAGACAGGCTAGCACAGATACGCAGTATTTT
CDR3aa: CASSRQASTDTQYF

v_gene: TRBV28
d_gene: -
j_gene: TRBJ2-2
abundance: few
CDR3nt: TGTGCCAGCAGAGGGGACGGGAACACCGGGGAGCTGTTTTTT
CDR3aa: CASRGDGNTGELFF

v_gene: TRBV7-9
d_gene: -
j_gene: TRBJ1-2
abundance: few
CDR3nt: TGTGCCAGCAGCGCGTTCAACTATGGCTACACCTTC
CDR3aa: CASSAFNYGYTF

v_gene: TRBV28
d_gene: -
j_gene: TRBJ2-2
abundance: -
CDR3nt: TGTGCCAGCAGGGCCAGCGGAAACACCGGGGAGCTGTTTTTT
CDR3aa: CASRASGNTGELFF